This T cell receptor (beta chain) was found in a study of post-analysis software for immune sequencing data. Background on the study: Included courses were relapsing-remitting and secondary progressive multiple sclerosis; progressive-relapsing multiple sclerosis was also included. Study-wide results and caveats: About five TRBV segments were more frequent in patients than controls; TRBV5-6, TRBV5-1 and TRBV20-1 belonged to this group.

In its sample, this clonotype was seen a few times. Its antigen is undetermined. This CDR3 contains 15 residues. Germline V gene lookup returns CDR1 MGHRA and CDR2 YSYEKL. V dropped 3 bases and J dropped 3 bases, with 14 bases sitting between them. Every TCR beta cDNA library bore unique molecular identifiers. T cells numbering roughly 1 to 10 million yielded some 520,000 cDNA molecules. MiXCR, applied by TCRdb to the PCR reads, yields one record per CDR3 protein. The sample includes about half a million distinct CDR3 sequences, roughly 34% of them seen just once. The sequence was obtained from a girl aged 2-17 years with multiple sclerosis. Sample: blood. The chain recombines TRBV4-1 with TRBJ2-5, with D perhaps assigned TRBD1 or TRBD2 (5 bases each). The CDR3 loop reads CASSQHLGDEETQYF. The DNA for the CDR3 is TGCGCCAGCAGCCAGCACCTAGGGGACGAAGAGACCCAGTACTTC.